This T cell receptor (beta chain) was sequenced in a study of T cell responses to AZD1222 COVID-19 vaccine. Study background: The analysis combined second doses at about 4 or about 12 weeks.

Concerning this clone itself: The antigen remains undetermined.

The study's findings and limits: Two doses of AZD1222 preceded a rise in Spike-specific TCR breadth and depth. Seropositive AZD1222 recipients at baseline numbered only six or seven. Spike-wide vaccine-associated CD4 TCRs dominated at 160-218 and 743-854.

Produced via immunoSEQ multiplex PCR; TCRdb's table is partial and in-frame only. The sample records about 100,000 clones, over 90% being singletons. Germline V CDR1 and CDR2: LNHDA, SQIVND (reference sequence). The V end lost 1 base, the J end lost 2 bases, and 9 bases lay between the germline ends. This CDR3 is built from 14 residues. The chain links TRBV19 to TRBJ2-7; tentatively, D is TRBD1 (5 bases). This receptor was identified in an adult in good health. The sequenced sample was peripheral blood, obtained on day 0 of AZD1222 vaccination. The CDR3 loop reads CASSIAAGPYEQYF. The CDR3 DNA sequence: TGTGCCAGTAGTATAGCGGCAGGGCCCTACGAGCAGTACTTC.